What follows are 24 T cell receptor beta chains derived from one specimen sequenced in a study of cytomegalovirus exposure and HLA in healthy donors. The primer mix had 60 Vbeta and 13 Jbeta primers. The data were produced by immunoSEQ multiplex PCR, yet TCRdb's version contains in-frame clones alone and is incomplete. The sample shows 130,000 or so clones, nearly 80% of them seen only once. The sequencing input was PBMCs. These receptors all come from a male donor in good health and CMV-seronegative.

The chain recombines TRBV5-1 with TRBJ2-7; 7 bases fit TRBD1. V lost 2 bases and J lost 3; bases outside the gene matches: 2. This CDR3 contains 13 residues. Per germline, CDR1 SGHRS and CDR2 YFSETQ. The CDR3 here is CASSFGTDYEQYF. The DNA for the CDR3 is TGCGCCAGCAGCTTCGGGACAGACTACGAGCAGTACTTC.

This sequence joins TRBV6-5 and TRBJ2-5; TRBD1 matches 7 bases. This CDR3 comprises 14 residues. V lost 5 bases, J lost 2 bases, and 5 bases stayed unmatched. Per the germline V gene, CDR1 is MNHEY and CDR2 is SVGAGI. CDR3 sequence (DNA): TGTGCCAGCAGTCCGACAGGGAATCAAGAGACCCAGTACTTC. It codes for CASSPTGNQETQYF.

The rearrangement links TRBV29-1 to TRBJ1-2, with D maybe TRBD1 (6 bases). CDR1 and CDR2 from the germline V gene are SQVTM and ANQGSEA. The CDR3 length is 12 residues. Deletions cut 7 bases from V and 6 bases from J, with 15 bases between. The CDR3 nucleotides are TGCAGCGCTGGGGGCAGGGGCCATGGCTACACCTTC. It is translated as CSAGGRGHGYTF.

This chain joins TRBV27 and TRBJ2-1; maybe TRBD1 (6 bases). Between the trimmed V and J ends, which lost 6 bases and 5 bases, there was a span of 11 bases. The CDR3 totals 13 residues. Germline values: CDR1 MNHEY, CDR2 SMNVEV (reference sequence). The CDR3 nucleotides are TGTGCCAGCAGGCGGACAGCCAACAATGAGCAGTTCTTC. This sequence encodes CASRRTANNEQFF.

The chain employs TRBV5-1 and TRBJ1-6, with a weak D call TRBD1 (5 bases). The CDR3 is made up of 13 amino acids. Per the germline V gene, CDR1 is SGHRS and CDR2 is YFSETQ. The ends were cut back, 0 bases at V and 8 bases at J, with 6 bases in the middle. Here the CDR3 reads CASSLGRDSPLHF. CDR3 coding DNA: TGCGCCAGCAGCTTGGGCAGGGATTCACCCCTCCACTTT.

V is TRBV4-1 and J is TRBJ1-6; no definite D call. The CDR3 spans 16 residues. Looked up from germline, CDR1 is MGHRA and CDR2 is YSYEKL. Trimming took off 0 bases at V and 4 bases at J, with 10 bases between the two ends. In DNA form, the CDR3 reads TGCGCCAGCAGCCAAGAGACGGGGAAATATAATTCACCCCTCCACTTT. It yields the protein CASSQETGKYNSPLHF.

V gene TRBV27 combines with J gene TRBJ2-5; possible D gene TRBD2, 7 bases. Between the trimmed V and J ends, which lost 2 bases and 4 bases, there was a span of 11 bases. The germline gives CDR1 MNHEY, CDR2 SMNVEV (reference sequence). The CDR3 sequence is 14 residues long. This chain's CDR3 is CASSLAGAGETQYF. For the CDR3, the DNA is TGTGCCAGCAGTTTAGCGGGGGCCGGAGAGACCCAGTACTTC.

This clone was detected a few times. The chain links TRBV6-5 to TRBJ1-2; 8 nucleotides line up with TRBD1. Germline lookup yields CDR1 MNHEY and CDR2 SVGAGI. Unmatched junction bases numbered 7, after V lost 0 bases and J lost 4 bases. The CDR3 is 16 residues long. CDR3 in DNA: TGTGCCAGCAGTTACTCACGGACAGGGTTGATCTATGGCTACACCTTC. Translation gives CASSYSRTGLIYGYTF.

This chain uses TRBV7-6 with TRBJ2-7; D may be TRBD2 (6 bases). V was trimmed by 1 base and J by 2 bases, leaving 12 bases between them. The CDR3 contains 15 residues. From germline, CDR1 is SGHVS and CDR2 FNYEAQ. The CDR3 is CASSLGAGLPYEQYF. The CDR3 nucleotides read TGTGCCAGCAGCTTAGGCGCGGGGCTCCCCTACGAGCAGTACTTC.

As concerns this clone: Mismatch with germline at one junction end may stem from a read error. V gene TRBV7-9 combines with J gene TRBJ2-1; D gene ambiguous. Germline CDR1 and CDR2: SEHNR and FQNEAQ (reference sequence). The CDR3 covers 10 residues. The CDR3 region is CSSSRNEQFF. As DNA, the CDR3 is TGTTCCAGCTCCCGTAATGAGCAGTTCTTC.

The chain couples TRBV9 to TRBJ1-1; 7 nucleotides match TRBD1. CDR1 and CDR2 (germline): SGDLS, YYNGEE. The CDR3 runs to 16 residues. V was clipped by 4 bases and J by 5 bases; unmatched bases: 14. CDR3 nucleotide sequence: TGTGCCAGCAGCCCGCGGACAGGCCGCGGTGAGACTGAAGCTTTCTTT. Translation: CASSPRTGRGETEAFF.

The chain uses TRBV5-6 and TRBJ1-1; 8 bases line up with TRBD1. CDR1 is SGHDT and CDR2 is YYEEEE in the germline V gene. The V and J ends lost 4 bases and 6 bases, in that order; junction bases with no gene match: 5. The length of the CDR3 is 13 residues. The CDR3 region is CASSTRQGSEAFF. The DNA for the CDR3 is TGTGCCAGCAGCACGAGACAGGGGTCTGAAGCTTTCTTT.

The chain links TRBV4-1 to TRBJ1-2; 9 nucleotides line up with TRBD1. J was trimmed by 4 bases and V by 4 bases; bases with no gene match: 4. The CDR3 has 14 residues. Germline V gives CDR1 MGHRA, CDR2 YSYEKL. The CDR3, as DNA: TGCGCCAGCAGCCCCATGGACAGGGGCTATGGCTACACCTTC. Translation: CASSPMDRGYGYTF.

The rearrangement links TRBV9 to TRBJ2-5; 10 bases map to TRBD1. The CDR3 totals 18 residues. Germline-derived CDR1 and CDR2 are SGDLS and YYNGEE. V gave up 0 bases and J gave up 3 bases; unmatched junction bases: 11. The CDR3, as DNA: TGTGCCAGCAGCGTAGGTACCGGCGGAGGGACAGGGGAAGAGACCCAGTACTTC. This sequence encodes CASSVGTGGGTGEETQYF.

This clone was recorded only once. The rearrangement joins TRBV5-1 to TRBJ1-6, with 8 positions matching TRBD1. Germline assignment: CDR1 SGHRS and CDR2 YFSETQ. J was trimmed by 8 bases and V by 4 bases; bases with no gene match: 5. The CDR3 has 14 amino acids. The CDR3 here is CASSRQGMDSPLHF. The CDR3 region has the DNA TGCGCCAGCAGCCGACAGGGGATGGATTCACCCCTCCACTTT. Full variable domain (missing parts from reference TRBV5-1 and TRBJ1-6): KAGVTQTPRYLIKTRGQQVTLSCSPISGHRSVSWYQQTPGQGLQFLFEYFSETQRNKGNFPGRFSGRQFSNSRSEMNVSTLELGDSALYLCASSRQGMDSPLHFGNGTRLTVT.

This chain's CDR3 is CAISESTGSYEQYF. CDR3 sequence (DNA): TGTGCCATCAGTGAGTCGACGGGGAGCTACGAGCAGTACTTC. The gene calls are TRBV10-3 and TRBJ2-7; TRBD2 is a possible D gene (5 bases). Per the germline V gene, CDR1 is ENHRY and CDR2 is SYGVKD. Deletions cut 0 bases from V and 3 bases from J, with 9 bases between. The CDR3 consists of 14 residues.

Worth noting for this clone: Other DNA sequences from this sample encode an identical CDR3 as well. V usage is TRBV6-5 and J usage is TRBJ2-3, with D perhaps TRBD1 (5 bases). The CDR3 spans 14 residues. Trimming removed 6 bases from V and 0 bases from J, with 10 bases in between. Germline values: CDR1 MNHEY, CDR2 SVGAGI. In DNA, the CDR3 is TGTGCCAGCAGCTCGACAGCTAGCACAGATACGCAGTATTTT. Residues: CASSSTASTDTQYF.

The CDR3 is CAWSVRGAGAETQYF. CDR3 coding DNA: TGTGCCTGGAGTGTACGGGGAGCGGGGGCGGAGACCCAGTACTTC. The gene calls are TRBV30 and TRBJ2-5; 8 nucleotides line up with TRBD2. The CDR3 runs 15 residues. The J segment lost 5 bases and the V segment lost 0 bases, leaving 8 bases of the junction unmatched. Germline V lookup: CDR1 GTSNPN, CDR2 SVGIG (reference sequence).

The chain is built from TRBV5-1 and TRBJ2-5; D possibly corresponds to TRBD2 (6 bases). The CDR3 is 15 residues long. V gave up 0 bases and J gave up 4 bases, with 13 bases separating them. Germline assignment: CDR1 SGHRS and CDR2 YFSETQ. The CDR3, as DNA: TGCGCCAGCAGCTTGGGGGACTTGTCTGGAGAGACCCAGTACTTC. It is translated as CASSLGDLSGETQYF.

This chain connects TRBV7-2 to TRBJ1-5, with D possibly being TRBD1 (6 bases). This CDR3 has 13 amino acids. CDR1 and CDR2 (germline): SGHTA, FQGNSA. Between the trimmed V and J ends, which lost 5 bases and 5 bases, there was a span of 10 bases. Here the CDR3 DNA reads TGTGCCAGCAGCCCCGGACAGTATCAGCCCCAGCATTTT. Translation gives CASSPGQYQPQHF.

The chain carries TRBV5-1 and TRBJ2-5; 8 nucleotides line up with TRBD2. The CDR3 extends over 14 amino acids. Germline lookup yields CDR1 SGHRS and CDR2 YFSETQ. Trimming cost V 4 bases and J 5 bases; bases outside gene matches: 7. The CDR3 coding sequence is TGCGCCAGCAGCGGCCGGGGGGGCCAGGAGACCCAGTACTTC. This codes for CASSGRGGQETQYF.

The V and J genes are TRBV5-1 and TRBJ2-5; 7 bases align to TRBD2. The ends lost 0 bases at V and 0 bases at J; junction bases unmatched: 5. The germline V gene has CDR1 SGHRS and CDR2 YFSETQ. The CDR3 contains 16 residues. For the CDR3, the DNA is TGCGCCAGCAGCTTGGCCGGCGGGGGATACCAAGAGACCCAGTACTTC. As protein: CASSLAGGGYQETQYF.

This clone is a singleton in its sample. This CDR3 is CASSIQGSIDTEAFF. The CDR3 nucleotides read TGTGCCAGCAGCATACAGGGGAGCATCGACACTGAAGCTTTCTTT. The chain employs TRBV6-6 and TRBJ1-1; 7 bases align to TRBD1. Germline V lookup: CDR1 MNHNY, CDR2 SVGAGI (reference sequence). This CDR3 has 15 residues. The trim removed 6 bases at V and 3 bases at J, leaving 10 bases unmatched.

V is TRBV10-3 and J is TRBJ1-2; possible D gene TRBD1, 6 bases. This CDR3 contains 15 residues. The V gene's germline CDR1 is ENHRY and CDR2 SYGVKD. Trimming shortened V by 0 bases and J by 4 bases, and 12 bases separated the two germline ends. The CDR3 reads CAISESGHLRYGYTF. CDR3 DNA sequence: TGTGCCATCAGTGAGTCGGGACACCTACGCTATGGCTACACCTTC.